This entry lists 14 T cell receptor beta chains sequenced from one sample in a study of beta chain features in type 1 diabetes. Whole-study results and caveats: Researchers report that Type 1 diabetes patients had moderately but significantly shorter TCRB CDR3s across all four CD4+ subsets.

The isolated RNA, all of it, was reverse transcribed, so expressed TCRB transcripts were what got sequenced. Using immunoSEQ multiplex PCR, the repertoire was profiled, and TCRdb retains in-frame clones only, with some absent. The table shows roughly 700,000 clones, with over 10% occurring only once. Their target antigens are unknown. The source material was naive CD4+ T cells from blood. The receptor set was obtained from a man aged 18 to 29 with type 1 diabetes.

Remarks on this clone: In the same sample, other DNA sequences code for this CDR3. This chain connects TRBV10-3 to TRBJ2-6; D gene unclear. The germline V gene encodes CDR1 ENHRY and CDR2 SYGVKD. The CDR3 has 15 residues. Trimming left V 3 bases short and J 0 bases short, with 6 bases between. This CDR3 is CAISEDPSGANVLTF. CDR3 bases: TGTGCCATCAGTGAAGATCCCTCTGGGGCCAACGTCCTGACTTTC.

The sample holds one count of this clone. The chain recombines TRBV6-1 with TRBJ1-6; 11 bases line up with TRBD1. Germline trimming cut 4 bases from V and 4 bases from J; bases unmatched to any gene: 3. The germline CDR1 and CDR2 sequences are MNHNS and SASEGT. The length of the CDR3 is 16 residues. The CDR3 sequence is CASSARDRGYNSPLHF. In DNA form, the CDR3 reads TGTGCCAGCAGTGCTAGGGACAGGGGGTATAATTCACCCCTCCACTTT.

In its sample, this clone was seen a few times. CDR3 DNA: TGTGCCAGCAGCTTAGACATCTCCTACGAGCAGTACTTC. Its protein is CASSLDISYEQYF. The chain carries TRBV11-2 and TRBJ2-7; D unclear. V dropped 0 bases and J dropped 0 bases, with 3 bases sitting between them. In germline, CDR1 is SGHAT, CDR2 FQNNGV. The CDR3 is made up of 13 amino acids.

This clone was seen more than once but under ten times. The V gene is TRBV10-3, the J gene TRBJ1-2, with D perhaps TRBD1 (5 bases). CDR1 is ENHRY and CDR2 is SYGVKD in the germline V gene. This CDR3 spans 14 amino acids. Trimming removed 2 bases at V and 4 bases at J, with 11 bases between. CDR3 amino acids: CAISEDSAVYGYTF. The CDR3, as DNA: TGTGCCATCAGTGAGGACAGCGCTGTCTATGGCTACACCTTC.

In this sample, this clone turned up a few times. The CDR3 protein is CASAPSAGYTF. CDR3 bases: TGTGCCAGCGCCCCTTCGGCCGGCTACACCTTC. The chain recombines TRBV28 with TRBJ1-2; no firm D call. V was clipped by 8 bases and J by 8 bases, with 12 bases between them. Germline V gives CDR1 MDHEN, CDR2 SYDVKM. This CDR3 is built from 11 residues.

Comment on this clone: The identical CDR3 is also encoded by other nucleotide sequences in the sample. The gene calls are TRBV5-6 and TRBJ1-5; D not certain. This CDR3 has 12 residues. The germline CDR1 and CDR2 sequences are SGHDT and YYEEEE. V was trimmed by 0 bases and J by 4 bases, leaving 2 bases between them. As DNA, the CDR3 is TGTGCCAGCAGCTTGGGGAATCAGCCCCAGCATTTT. Translating it yields CASSLGNQPQHF.

This clone came up a few times. The chain links TRBV7-8 to TRBJ2-1, with 7 positions matching TRBD2. Trimming cost V 4 bases and J 7 bases; bases outside gene matches: 13. The CDR3 has 16 residues. CDR1 and CDR2 from the germline V gene are SGHVS and FQNEAQ. The CDR3 bases are TGTGCCAGCAGCTGGGGGGGAACAACCCTTGGGAATGAGCAGTTCTTC. Its translation: CASSWGGTTLGNEQFF.

In its sample, this clone was seen a few times. The rearrangement uses TRBV14 and TRBJ2-2; 7 bases agree with TRBD1. V shed 4 bases and J 2 bases; nucleotides not matched to a gene: 1. The germline CDR1 and CDR2 sequences are SGHDN and FVKESK. The CDR3 is 14 residues long. The CDR3 spells CASSRQGNTGELFF. CDR3 bases: TGTGCCAGCAGCCGACAGGGAAACACCGGGGAGCTGTTTTTT.

This clone was counted between two and nine times. The chain joins TRBV6-5 to TRBJ2-3; TRBD1 is a possible D gene (5 bases). The CDR3 loop spans 15 amino acids. Trimming removed 4 bases from V and 5 bases from J, with 16 bases in between. Per the germline V gene, CDR1 is MNHEY and CDR2 is SVGAGI. CDR3 nucleotide sequence: TGTGCCAGCAGTTTGGGGCACGGCCTTGTAGATACGCAGTATTTT. It translates to CASSLGHGLVDTQYF.

The chain is built from TRBV5-4 and TRBJ1-2; the D is unclear. There are 12 residues in the CDR3. Trimming cost V 4 bases and J 4 bases, with 8 bases left between them. Germline V gene lookup returns CDR1 SGHNT and CDR2 YYREEE (reference sequence). The CDR3 loop reads CASSPDIYGYTF. The DNA of the CDR3 is TGTGCCAGCAGCCCGGATATCTATGGCTACACCTTC. The whole variable domain, remainder taken from reference TRBV5-4 and TRBJ1-2, is ETGVTQSPTHLIKTRGQQVTLRCSSQSGHNTVSWYQQALGQGPQFIFQYYREEENGRGNFPPRFSGLQFPNYSSELNVNALELDDSALYLCASSPDIYGYTFGSGTRLTVV.

This clone came up a few times. The gene calls are TRBV10-3 and TRBJ2-5, with D possibly matching TRBD1 (6 bases). V lost 7 bases and J lost 3, with 12 bases in between. Germline V CDR1 and CDR2: ENHRY, SYGVKD. This CDR3 region has 13 residues. The DNA for the CDR3 is TGTGCCATCACGAACGGACAGAAAGAGACCCAGTACTTC. Its protein is CAITNGQKETQYF.

V and J are TRBV5-4 and TRBJ2-3; D may be TRBD2 (5 bases). CDR3 size: 14 residues. The germline gives CDR1 SGHNT, CDR2 YYREEE (reference sequence). The V gene lost 0 bases and the J gene lost 5 bases, with 10 bases spanning the gap. The CDR3 region is CASSLVGVEDTQYF. CDR3 nucleotide sequence: TGTGCCAGCAGCTTGGTCGGGGTGGAAGATACGCAGTATTTT.

The V call is TRBV2, the J call TRBJ1-5; no reliable D call. Germline lookup yields CDR1 SNHLY and CDR2 FYNNEI. The V gene lost 7 bases and the J gene lost 2 bases, with 18 bases spanning the gap. The CDR3 is 16 amino acids. CDR3 region: CASTKERYLGNQPQHF. The CDR3 coding sequence is TGTGCCAGCACAAAGGAGAGGTATCTAGGCAATCAGCCCCAGCATTTT.

Only a few counts were recorded for this clone. This sample includes further DNA sequences coding for the same CDR3. This chain joins TRBV19 and TRBJ2-7; D is unclear. Germline V gene sequence: CDR1 LNHDA, CDR2 SQIVND (reference sequence). The CDR3 has 13 amino acids. With 3 bases removed from V and 2 bases from J, the gap between germline ends came to 8 bases. The CDR3 DNA sequence: TGTGCCAGTAGTATCCCCGGACCCTACGAGCAGTACTTC. Translated, it gives CASSIPGPYEQYF. Supplemented by reference TRBV19 and TRBJ2-7, the full variable domain reads DGGITQSPKYLFRKEGQNVTLSCEQNLNHDAMYWYRQDPGQGLRLIYYSQIVNDFQKGDIAEGYSVSREKKESFPLTVTSAQKNPTAFYLCASSIPGPYEQYFGPGTRLTVT.